This T cell receptor (beta chain) was captured in a study of T cell repertoires in cytomegalovirus infection. Overall study findings and caveats: Adding up the frequency of public TCR beta families identified people who carried CMV plus the relevant HLA. Within the response measured ex vivo, HLA-C-restricted CMV-specific TCR beta clonotypes were dominant.

Germline loops: CDR1 SGDLS, CDR2 YYNGEE. V shed 0 bases and J shed 4 bases, with 19 bases lying between them. This CDR3 has 17 residues. Notes on this clonotype: Its antigen remains unknown.

TCRdb re-analysed the reads in MiXCR, keeping a single row per CDR3 protein. In the table there are fewer than 950,000 distinct CDR3 sequences, approximately 29% of which are singletons. The sequence came from a human donor in good health (CMV status not recorded). Some clones in this sample may be carry-over from other donors' samples. The sample in question was cultured CD8+ T cells from PBMCs, obtained from culture after CMV antigen stimulation. The chain is built from TRBV9 and TRBJ1-2; D gene unclear. The CDR3 here is CASSVGGRPPEVYGYTF. CDR3 sequence (DNA): TGTGCCAGCAGCGTAGGTGGGAGGCCCCCCGAGGTCTATGGCTACACCTTC.